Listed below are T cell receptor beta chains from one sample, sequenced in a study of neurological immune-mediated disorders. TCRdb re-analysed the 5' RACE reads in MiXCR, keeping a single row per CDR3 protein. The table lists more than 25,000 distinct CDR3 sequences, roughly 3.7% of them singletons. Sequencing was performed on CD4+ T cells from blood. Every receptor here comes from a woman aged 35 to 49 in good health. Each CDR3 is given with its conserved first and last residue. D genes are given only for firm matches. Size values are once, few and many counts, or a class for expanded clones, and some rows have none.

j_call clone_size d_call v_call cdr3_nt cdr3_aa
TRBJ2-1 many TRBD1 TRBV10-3 TGTGCCATCAAGTCCGGGACAGGGGGTTTTGGTGAGCAGTTCTTC CAIKSGTGGFGEQFF
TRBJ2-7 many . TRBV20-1 TGCAGTGCTAGAGATCCCCTCGCCCACGAGCAGTACTTC CSARDPLAHEQYF
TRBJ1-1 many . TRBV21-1 TGTGCCAGCAAGGGGACTCTCGTAGCTTTCTTT CASKGTLVAFF
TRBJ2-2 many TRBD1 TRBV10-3 TGTGCCATCATGAGGACAGGGGGTTTAGGCGGGGAGCTGTTTTTT CAIMRTGGLGGELFF
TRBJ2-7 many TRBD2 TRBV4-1 TGCGCCAGCAGCCAAGACCACGCTCTAGCGGGGGGACGCGAGCAGTACTTC CASSQDHALAGGREQYF
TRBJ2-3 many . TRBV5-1 TGCGCCAGCAGCTTGGTTGGAAGGGGACCAGATACGCAGTATTTT CASSLVGRGPDTQYF
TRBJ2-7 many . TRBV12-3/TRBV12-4 TGTGCCAGCAGTTTAGAAGGCGGGCCGGTCTACGAGCAGTACTTC CASSLEGGPVYEQYF
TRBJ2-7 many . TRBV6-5 TGTGCCAGCAGTTACTCGATAGATGCAGGAGCGGCCTACGAGCAGTACTTC CASSYSIDAGAAYEQYF
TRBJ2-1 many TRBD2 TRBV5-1 TGCGCCAGCAGCTCCCCGGTAGCGGGAGGGCCGGGGGGAAGCTACAATGAGCAGTTCTTC CASSSPVAGGPGGSYNEQFF
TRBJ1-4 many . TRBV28 TGTGCCAGCAGTTTGGACATCTTTGAAAAACTGTTTTTT CASSLDIFEKLFF
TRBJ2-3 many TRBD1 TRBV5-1 TGCGCCAGCAGCTTGGAGTTGGGACAGGGGGCGATGGTGAACCTCCGTACGCAGTATTTT CASSLELGQGAMVNLRTQYF
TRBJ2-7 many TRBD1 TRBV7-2 TGTGCCAGCAGCCGGACAGGGTGGGGCGAGCAGTACTTC CASSRTGWGEQYF
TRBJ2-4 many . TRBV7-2 TGTGCCAGCAGCTTAAGTGCGTTAGCCAAAAACATTCAGTACTTC CASSLSALAKNIQYF
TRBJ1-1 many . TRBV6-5 TGTGCCAGCAGTACCACGAGGGCTTCTGAAGCTTTCTTT CASSTTRASEAFF
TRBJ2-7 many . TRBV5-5 TGTGCCAGCAGCTTTGGTCACTCCTACGAGCAGTACTTC CASSFGHSYEQYF
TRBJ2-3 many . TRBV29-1 TGCAGCGCGCGGGCCCTGGGTCTTACGCAGTATTTT CSARALGLTQYF
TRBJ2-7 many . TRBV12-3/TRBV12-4 TGTGCCAGCAGTTTCTTTGGCCGGGAGTTTGACGAGCAGTACTTC CASSFFGREFDEQYF
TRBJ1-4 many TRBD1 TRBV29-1 TGCAGCGTTAAACAGGGGGATGAAAAACTGTTTTTT CSVKQGDEKLFF
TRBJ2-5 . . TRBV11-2 TGTGCCAGCAGCTGGCCGAACCAAGAGACCCAGTACTTC CASSWPNQETQYF
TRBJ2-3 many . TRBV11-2 TGTGCCAGCACCTCCAGCACAGATACGCAGTATTTT CASTSSTDTQYF
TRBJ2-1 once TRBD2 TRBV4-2 TGTGCCAGCAGCCAAGCCGAGTGGACTAGCGGGGAAATCAATGAGCAGTTCTTC CASSQAEWTSGEINEQFF
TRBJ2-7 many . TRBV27 TGTGCCAGCAGTCCACACAGCTCCTACGAGCAGTACTTC CASSPHSSYEQYF
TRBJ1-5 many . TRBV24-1 TGTGCCACCAGTGGGGCAGGGGTAAATCAGCCCCAGCATTTT CATSGAGVNQPQHF
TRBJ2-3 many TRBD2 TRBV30 TGTGCCTACCGAGGACTAGCGGGTATCACAGATACGCAGTATTTT CAYRGLAGITDTQYF
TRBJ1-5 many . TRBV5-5 TGTGCCAGCAGCTCCTCACAGGGCGCTCAGCCCCAGCATTTT CASSSSQGAQPQHF
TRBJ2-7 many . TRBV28 TGTGCCAGCAGTTTAGGGACAACTTCCTACGAGCAGTACTTC CASSLGTTSYEQYF
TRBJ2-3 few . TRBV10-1 TGCGCCAGCAGTGAGTCGGACTTCTCAACGCAGTATTTT CASSESDFSTQYF
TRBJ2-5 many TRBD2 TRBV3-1 TGTGCCAGCAGCCAAGATAACGAGCCGCTAGCGGGGGTGGAGACCCAGTACTTC CASSQDNEPLAGVETQYF
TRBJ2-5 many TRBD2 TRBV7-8 TGTGCCAGCAGCTTCGGGACTAGCGGGAGTCGGGAGACCCAGTACTTC CASSFGTSGSRETQYF
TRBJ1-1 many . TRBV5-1 TGCGCCAGCAGCTTGGAAGGGGTGCGAGCTTTCTTT CASSLEGVRAFF
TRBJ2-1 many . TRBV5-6 TGTGCCAGCAGCATTCCCCGAGCTAGCCGGCCCTACAATGAGCAGTTCTTC CASSIPRASRPYNEQFF
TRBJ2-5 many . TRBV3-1 TGTGCCAGCAGTCGCGCGGGCTCCCAAGAGACCCAGTACTTC CASSRAGSQETQYF
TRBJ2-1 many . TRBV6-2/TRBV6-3 TGTGCCAGCAGTGCCCTCGGGCTGAGCTCCTACAATGAGCAGTTCTTC CASSALGLSSYNEQFF
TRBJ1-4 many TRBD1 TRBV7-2 TGTGCCAGCAGCCCGACAGGGGCTCCGAGGGGAGAAAAACTGTTTTTT CASSPTGAPRGEKLFF
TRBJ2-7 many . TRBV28 TGTGCCAGCAGTTTGAAAAGCTACTACGAGCAGTACTTC CASSLKSYYEQYF
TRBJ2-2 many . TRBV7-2 TGTGCCAGCAGCCCCTTAGCTAGCCGGGTCGGGGAGCTGTTTTTT CASSPLASRVGELFF
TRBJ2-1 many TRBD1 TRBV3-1 TGTGCCAGCAGCCAAGCTTTAGGACAGGGAAGGGGTGAGCAGTTCTTC CASSQALGQGRGEQFF
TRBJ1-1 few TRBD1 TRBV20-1 TGCAGTGCCAGGGGGCAGAACACTGAAGCTTTCTTT CSARGQNTEAFF
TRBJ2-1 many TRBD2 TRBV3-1 TGTGCCAGCAGCCAAGGGGGGGGGTCCAAGCAGTTCTTC CASSQGGGSKQFF
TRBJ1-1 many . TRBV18 TGTGCCAGCTCGCCTACCGGGGGATCCACTGAAGCTTTCTTT CASSPTGGSTEAFF
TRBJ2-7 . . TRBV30 TGTGCCTGGAGAGCAGGGCAAGGGAGCTACGAGCAGTACTTC CAWRAGQGSYEQYF
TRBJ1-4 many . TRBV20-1 TGCAGTGCCCTGGGAGGAAAGGTATCAACTAATGAAAAACTGTTTTTT CSALGGKVSTNEKLFF
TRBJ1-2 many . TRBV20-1 TGCAGTGCTAGAAGCCGGAAACCTGGCTATGGCTACACCTTC CSARSRKPGYGYTF
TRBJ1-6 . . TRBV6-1 TGTGCCAGCAGCACAGGGTTAGGTTCACACCTCCACTTT CASSTGLGSHLHF